The 17 T cell receptor beta chains below come from one sample, sequenced in a study of OX40 agonist ivuxolimab in advanced cancers. Method: immunoSEQ multiplex PCR; TCRdb's copy keeps in-frame clones and lacks some. The sample lists tens of thousands of clones, roughly 85% occurring once. The sequenced sample was CD4+ or CD8+ T cells sorted from blood, obtained in a trial of the OX40 agonist ivuxolimab. These receptors were taken from an adult with an advanced solid tumor such as melanoma, head and neck, liver or kidney cancer.

V gene TRBV28 combines with J gene TRBJ2-7, with D possibly matching TRBD1 (6 bases). With 5 bases removed from V and 4 bases from J, the gap between germline ends came to 9 bases. The CDR3 sequence is 12 residues long. Germline V gives CDR1 MDHEN, CDR2 SYDVKM. The CDR3, as DNA: TGTGCCAGCAGTCAACAGGGATACGAGCAGTACTTC. As protein: CASSQQGYEQYF.

The chain combines TRBV7-2 with TRBJ2-2, with 7 positions matching TRBD2. This CDR3 has 17 amino acids. Germline lookup yields CDR1 SGHTA and CDR2 FQGNSA. V shed 3 bases, J shed 4 bases, and the junction held 11 bases outside the gene matches. CDR3 in amino acids: CASSFSKLAGVTGELFF. CDR3 DNA: TGTGCCAGCAGCTTCTCAAAATTGGCGGGAGTCACCGGGGAGCTGTTTTTT.

This clone appeared a single time. V is TRBV28 and J is TRBJ2-1, with D maybe TRBD2 (5 bases). Germline CDR1 is MDHEN and CDR2 is SYDVKM. The V and J ends lost 4 bases and 6 bases respectively, with 22 bases between them. The CDR3 length is 17 residues. The DNA of the CDR3 is TGTGCCAGCAGTTCCAACGTGCGGGCCCGACCGGGCAATGAGCAGTTCTTC. This translates into CASSSNVRARPGNEQFF.

The chain links TRBV4-1 to TRBJ2-7; the match to TRBD1 covers 7 bases. Germline V gene sequence: CDR1 MGHRA, CDR2 YSYEKL. V was clipped by 4 bases and J by 3 bases; unmatched bases: 6. The CDR3 is made up of 14 amino acids. The CDR3 DNA sequence: TGCGCCAGCAGCCCAAGGGGGCAGAACTACGAGCAGTACTTC. Amino acids: CASSPRGQNYEQYF.

The chain couples TRBV7-9 to TRBJ1-5; 10 nucleotides match TRBD1. There are 14 residues in the CDR3. The V gene end was trimmed by 4 bases and the J gene end by 4 bases; junction bases not matched to a gene: 1. CDR1 and CDR2 (germline): SEHNR, FQNEAQ (reference sequence). The CDR3 is CASSSGQGNQPQHF. The CDR3 coding sequence is TGTGCCAGCAGCTCGGGACAGGGGAATCAGCCCCAGCATTTT.

The chain joins TRBV4-3 to TRBJ2-6; either TRBD1 or TRBD2 may fit D (6 bases each). In germline, CDR1 is LGHNA, CDR2 YSLEER. The CDR3 has 18 residues. V was clipped by 3 bases and J by 0 bases, with 15 bases between them. The CDR3 loop reads CASSQTAGHHSGANVLTF. Here the CDR3 DNA reads TGCGCCAGCAGCCAGACCGCGGGACACCACTCTGGGGCCAACGTCCTGACTTTC.

This chain connects TRBV4-1 to TRBJ1-1; 7 nucleotides align to TRBD1. V lost 3 bases to trimming and J lost 5 bases; unmatched junction nucleotides: 9. The CDR3 spans 15 residues. Germline V gene data show CDR1 as MGHRA and CDR2 as YSYEKL. CDR3 bases: TGCGCCAGCAGCCAGTATCCAACAGGGGCGACTGAAGCTTTCTTT. Translation gives CASSQYPTGATEAFF.

The DNA for the CDR3 is TGTGCCAGCAGAGGGGCAGGGGAGGGAGGCTACACCTTC. Residues: CASRGAGEGGYTF. This sequence joins TRBV28 and TRBJ1-2; a possible D gene is TRBD1 (6 bases). V was pared by 6 bases and J by 8 bases, with 16 bases between. Germline CDR1 and CDR2: MDHEN and SYDVKM. The CDR3 is 13 amino acids.

This chain connects TRBV30 to TRBJ1-3; D remains unclear. Trimming took off 2 bases at V and 4 bases at J, with 9 bases between the two ends. This CDR3 has 13 amino acids. Germline lookup yields CDR1 GTSNPN and CDR2 SVGIG (reference sequence). The CDR3 here is CAWSPDGGNTIYF. The DNA for the CDR3 is TGTGCCTGGAGTCCGGACGGCGGAAACACCATATATTTT.

This chain uses TRBV7-2 with TRBJ2-5; unclear D gene. The J call may be mistaken, given a closer DNA end match to TRBJ2-7. The CDR3 contains 15 residues. Germline CDR1 reads SGHTA; CDR2 reads FQGNSA. The CDR3 loop is CASSSSETSNYEQYF. The DNA of the CDR3 is TGTGCCAGCAGCTCATCCGAGACGAGCAACTACGAGCAGTACTTC.

This clone was seen once. The chain couples TRBV5-1 to TRBJ1-1; 7 bases map to TRBD1. Germline V CDR1 and CDR2: SGHRS, YFSETQ. Trimming took 2 bases from V and 1 from J; bases not matched to a gene: 5. The CDR3 extends over 15 amino acids. DNA of the CDR3: TGCGCCAGCAGCTTCTTTACAGGGGCGAACACTGAAGCTTTCTTT. It translates to CASSFFTGANTEAFF.

The rearrangement joins TRBV23-1 to TRBJ1-5; D unresolved. TRBV23-1 belongs to the ORF category, with a function that is uncertain. The CDR3 has 16 residues. Between the trimmed V and J ends, which lost 2 bases and 2 bases, there was a span of 13 bases. In DNA form, the CDR3 reads TGCGCCAGCAGTCAAATAATGGTTCATGGCAATCAGCCCCAGCATTTT. It specifies CASSQIMVHGNQPQHF.

The rearrangement links TRBV4-1 to TRBJ2-7; D is possibly TRBD1 or TRBD2 (5 bases each). The CDR3 contains 16 residues. Germline V CDR1 and CDR2: MGHRA, YSYEKL. V dropped 4 bases and J dropped 0 bases, with 16 bases sitting between them. The CDR3 bases are TGCGCCAGCAGCCCAACCGGGACGGCGAGCTCCTACGAGCAGTACTTC. Its protein product is CASSPTGTASSYEQYF.

This clone occurred a few times. This chain joins TRBV28 and TRBJ2-1; TRBD2 matches at 7 bases. Per germline, CDR1 MDHEN and CDR2 SYDVKM. The CDR3 runs 14 residues. With 10 bases clipped from V and 0 bases from J, the junction kept 6 bases outside the gene matches. CDR3 sequence reads: CATREGSSYNEQFF. CDR3 DNA: TGTGCCACAAGGGAGGGGAGCTCCTACAATGAGCAGTTCTTC.

This clone was detected only once. Here the CDR3 reads CASSPSTGSKSPLHF. The CDR3 nucleotides read TGTGCCAGCTCACCGTCGACAGGATCAAAATCACCCCTCCACTTT. This chain links TRBV18 with TRBJ1-6, with D possibly matching TRBD1 (6 bases). Germline CDR1 is KGHSH and CDR2 is LQKENI. Trimming took off 3 bases at V and 10 bases at J, with 16 bases between the two ends. CDR3 length equals 15 residues.

For the CDR3, the DNA is TGTGCCACCAGCAGAGATTTGAGCCGGCAGTACTTC. It specifies CATSRDLSRQYF. This rearrangement joins TRBV15 to TRBJ2-7; D ambiguous. The germline gives CDR1 LNHNV, CDR2 YYDKDF (reference sequence). CDR3 length: 12 amino acids. Deletions cut 0 bases from V and 9 bases from J, with 9 bases between.

This clone showed up just a few times. The chain uses TRBV6-1 and TRBJ2-3; 10 bases align to TRBD1. CDR3 size: 15 residues. The germline V gene encodes CDR1 MNHNS and CDR2 SASEGT. V gave up 4 bases and J gave up 4 bases; unmatched junction bases: 5. The CDR3 protein is CASSGWGTGADTQYF. In nucleotides, the CDR3 is TGTGCCAGCAGTGGATGGGGGACAGGGGCAGATACGCAGTATTTT.